This T cell receptor beta chain was retrieved from a study of cytomegalovirus exposure and HLA in healthy donors. Notes on the study in general: Listed as cytomegalovirus-associated were about 160 TCR beta chains. Diagnosis of cytomegalovirus status made by the classifier reportedly showed high specificity and sensitivity. In a later analysis, a genetic analysis reported fewer productive-TCR N-insertions in an Asian-associated ancestry cluster than the cohort average.

With 60 Vbeta and 13 Jbeta primers, the PCR was carried out. Produced via immunoSEQ multiplex PCR; TCRdb's table is partial and in-frame only. The sample consists of approximately 90,000 clones, approximately 57% of them appearing once. This CDR3 spans 19 amino acids. With V trimmed by 7 bases and J by 0 bases, 15 bases remained unmatched. Unrecorded immune exposure was likely among donors, who were nominally healthy when sampled. On this clone: Its specificity is unknown.

Specimen: PBMCs. The TCR was taken from a woman under 40 in good health and CMV-seronegative. The chain links TRBV23-1 to TRBJ1-4; 9 positions match TRBD1. TRBV23-1 is flagged as an ORF with uncertain function. CDR3 DNA: TGCGCCAGCACCAGAAACGGGACAGGGAGGAATGCAACTAATGAAAAACTGTTTTTT. This codes for CASTRNGTGRNATNEKLFF.